What follows is one T cell receptor beta chain and its context. This entry comes from a study of blood T cell repertoires in COVID-19. The overall study: Collection of acute and convalescent COVID-19 samples took place in the United States, Italy and Spain. The analysed material was cDNA or gDNA that came from T cells, B-cell-depleted T cells, or PBMCs.

Original data processing: How many nucleated cells were present was estimated from reference gene primer amplification. Measured with immunoSEQ multiplex PCR; TCRdb has only the in-frame clones, and not every one. V, J and clone size were drawn from that table, and D and trimming were deduced from the DNA. The table includes about 300,000 clones, roughly 91% detected once. Patients of the Seattle cohort, enrolled during active infection, were followed longitudinally. This receptor was taken from a woman aged 25-40 years with COVID-19, enrolled during active disease. Sequencing was carried out using peripheral blood.

CDR3 loop: CSVHRTAHEAFF. DNA for the CDR3: TGCAGCGTCCATAGGACAGCACATGAAGCTTTCTTT. The genes are TRBV29-1 and TRBJ1-1; possibly TRBD1 for D (6 bases). V lost 6 bases to trimming and J lost 7 bases, with 15 bases between them. Germline-derived CDR1 and CDR2 are SQVTM and ANQGSEA. This CDR3 contains 12 residues.